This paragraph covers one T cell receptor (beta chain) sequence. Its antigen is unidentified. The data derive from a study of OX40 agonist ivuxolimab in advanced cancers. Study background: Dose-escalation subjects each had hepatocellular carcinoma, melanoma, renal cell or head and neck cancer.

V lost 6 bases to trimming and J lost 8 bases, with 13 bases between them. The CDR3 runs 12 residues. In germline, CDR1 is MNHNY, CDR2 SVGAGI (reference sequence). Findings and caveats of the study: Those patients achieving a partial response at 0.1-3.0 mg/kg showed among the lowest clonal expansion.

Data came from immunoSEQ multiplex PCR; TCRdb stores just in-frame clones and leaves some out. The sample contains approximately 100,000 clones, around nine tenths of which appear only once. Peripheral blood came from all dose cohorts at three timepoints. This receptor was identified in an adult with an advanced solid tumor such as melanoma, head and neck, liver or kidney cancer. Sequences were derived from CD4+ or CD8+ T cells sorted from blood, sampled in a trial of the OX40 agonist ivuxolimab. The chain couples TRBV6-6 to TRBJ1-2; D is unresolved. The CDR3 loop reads CASRPGGEGYTF. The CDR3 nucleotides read TGTGCCAGCAGACCAGGTGGGGAGGGCTACACCTTC.